This T cell receptor beta chain was captured by sequencing in a study of blood T cell repertoires in COVID-19. Study in general: PBMCs, B-cell-depleted T cells, or T cells provided the cDNA or gDNA that made up the material.

Source study methods: The assay estimated nucleated cells by amplifying reference gene primers. The method was immunoSEQ multiplex PCR; TCRdb's version includes in-frame clones alone and lacks a portion of them. That table gives V, J and clone size, and the DNA gave D and trimming. The sample yields about 140,000 clones, about 77% seen once. The ends lost 2 bases at V and 7 bases at J; junction bases unmatched: 8. Germline values: CDR1 MNHEY, CDR2 SVGAGI. The CDR3 sequence is 15 residues long. Sequencing input: peripheral blood. This receptor was taken from a man aged 55 to 70 with acute or convalescent COVID-19. J is TRBJ1-2 and V is TRBV6-5; the match to TRBD1 covers 9 bases. The CDR3 DNA reads as TGTGCCAGCAGTTACGCCGCCGGGACAGGGTTTGGCTACACCTTC. Amino acid sequence: CASSYAAGTGFGYTF.